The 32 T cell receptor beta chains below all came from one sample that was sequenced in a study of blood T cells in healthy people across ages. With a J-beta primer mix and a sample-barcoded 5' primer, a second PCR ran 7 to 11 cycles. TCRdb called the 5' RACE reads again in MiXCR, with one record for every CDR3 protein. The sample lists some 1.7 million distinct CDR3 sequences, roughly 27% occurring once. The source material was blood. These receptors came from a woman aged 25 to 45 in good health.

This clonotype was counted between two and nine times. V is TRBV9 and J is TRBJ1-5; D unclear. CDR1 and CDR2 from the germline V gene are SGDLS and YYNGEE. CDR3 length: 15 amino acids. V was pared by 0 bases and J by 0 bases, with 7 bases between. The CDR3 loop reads CASSVEGDSNQPQHF. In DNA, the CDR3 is TGTGCCAGCAGCGTAGAAGGAGATAGCAATCAGCCCCAGCATTTT.

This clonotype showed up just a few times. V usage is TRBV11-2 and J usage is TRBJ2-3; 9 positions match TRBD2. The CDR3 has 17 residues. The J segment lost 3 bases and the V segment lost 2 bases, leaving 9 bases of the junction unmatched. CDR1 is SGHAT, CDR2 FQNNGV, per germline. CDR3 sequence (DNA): TGTGCCAGCAGCTTACCCCCGAGTAGCGGGAGAACAGATACGCAGTATTTT. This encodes CASSLPPSSGRTDTQYF.

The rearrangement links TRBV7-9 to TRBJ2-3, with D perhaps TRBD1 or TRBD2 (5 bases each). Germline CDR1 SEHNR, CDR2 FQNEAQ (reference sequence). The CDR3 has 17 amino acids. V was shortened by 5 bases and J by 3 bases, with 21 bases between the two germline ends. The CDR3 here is CASSPGRGASKTDTQYF. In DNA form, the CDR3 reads TGTGCCAGCAGCCCAGGGAGAGGGGCTAGCAAAACAGATACGCAGTATTTT.

For the CDR3, the DNA is TGTGCCAGCGTCGATAAAACCTACAATGAGCAGTTCTTC. Translating it yields CASVDKTYNEQFF. This sequence joins TRBV11-1 and TRBJ2-1; D call uncertain. This CDR3 contains 13 residues. CDR1 is SGHAT, CDR2 FQDESV, per germline (reference sequence). V lost 8 bases, J lost 2 bases, and 10 bases lay in between.

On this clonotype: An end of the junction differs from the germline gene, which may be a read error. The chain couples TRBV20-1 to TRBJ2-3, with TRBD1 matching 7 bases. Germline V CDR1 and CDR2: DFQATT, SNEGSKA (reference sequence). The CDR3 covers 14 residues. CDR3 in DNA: TGCAGCGCTAGTCGGGACAGCTACACAGATACGCAGTATTTT. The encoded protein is CSASRDSYTDTQYF.

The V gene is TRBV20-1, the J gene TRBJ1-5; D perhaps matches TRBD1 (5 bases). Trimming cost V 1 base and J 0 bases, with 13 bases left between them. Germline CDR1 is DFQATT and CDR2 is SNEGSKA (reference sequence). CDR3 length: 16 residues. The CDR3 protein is CSARAPGGYSNQPQHF. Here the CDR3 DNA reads TGCAGTGCTAGAGCCCCCGGGGGATATAGCAATCAGCCCCAGCATTTT.

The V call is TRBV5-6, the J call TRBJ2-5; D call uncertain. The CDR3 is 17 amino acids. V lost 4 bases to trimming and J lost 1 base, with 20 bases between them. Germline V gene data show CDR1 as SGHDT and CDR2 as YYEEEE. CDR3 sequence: CASSANSQTILQETQYF. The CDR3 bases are TGTGCCAGCAGCGCAAATAGTCAAACCATTCTCCAAGAGACCCAGTACTTC.

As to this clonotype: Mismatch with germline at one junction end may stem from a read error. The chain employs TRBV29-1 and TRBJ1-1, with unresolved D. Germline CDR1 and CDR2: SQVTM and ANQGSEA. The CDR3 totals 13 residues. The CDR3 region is CSVKDGLNTEAFF. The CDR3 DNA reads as TGCAGCGTTAAAGACGGATTGAACACTGAAGCTTTCTTT.

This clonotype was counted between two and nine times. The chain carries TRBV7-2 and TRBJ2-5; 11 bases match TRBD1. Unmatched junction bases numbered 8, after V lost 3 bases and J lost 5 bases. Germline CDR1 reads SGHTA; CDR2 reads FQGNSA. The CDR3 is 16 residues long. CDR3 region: CASSFQGQGGRETQYF. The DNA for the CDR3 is TGTGCCAGCAGCTTCCAGGGACAGGGGGGGCGGGAGACCCAGTACTTC. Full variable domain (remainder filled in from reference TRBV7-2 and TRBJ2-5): GAGVSQSPSNKVTEKGKDVELRCDPISGHTALYWYRQSLGQGLEFLIYFQGNSAPDKSGLPSDRFSAERTGGSVSTLTIQRTQQEDSAVYLCASSFQGQGGRETQYFGPGTRLLVL.

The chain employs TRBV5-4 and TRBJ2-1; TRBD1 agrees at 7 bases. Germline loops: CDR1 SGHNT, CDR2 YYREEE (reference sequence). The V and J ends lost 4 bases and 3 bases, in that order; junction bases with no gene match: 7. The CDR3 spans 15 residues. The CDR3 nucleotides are TGTGCCAGCAGCACCCGGGACAGATACTACAATGAGCAGTTCTTC. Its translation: CASSTRDRYYNEQFF.

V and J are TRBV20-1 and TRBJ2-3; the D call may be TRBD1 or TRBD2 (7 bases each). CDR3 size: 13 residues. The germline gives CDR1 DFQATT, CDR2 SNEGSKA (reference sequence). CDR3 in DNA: TGCAGCCTAACAGGGGAGGGATCAGATACGCAGTATTTT. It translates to CSLTGEGSDTQYF.

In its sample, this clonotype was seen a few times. The CDR3 loop reads CSARGTQGGYEQYF. The DNA of the CDR3 is TGCAGTGCTAGGGGTACACAGGGAGGGTACGAGCAGTACTTC. This rearrangement joins TRBV20-1 to TRBJ2-7; tentative D call: TRBD2 (7 bases). CDR1 is DFQATT and CDR2 is SNEGSKA in the germline V gene (reference sequence). CDR3 length: 14 amino acids. The V and J ends lost 3 bases and 4 bases respectively, with 16 bases between them.

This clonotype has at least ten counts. CDR3 protein: CASSFRQEKLFF. CDR3 bases: TGTGCCAGCAGCTTTAGACAGGAAAAACTGTTTTTT. The V gene is TRBV7-2, the J gene TRBJ1-4, with a tentative D call TRBD1 (5 bases). The ends were cut back, 3 bases at V and 8 bases at J, with 7 bases in the middle. Looked up from germline, CDR1 is SGHTA and CDR2 is FQGNSA. The CDR3 has 12 residues.

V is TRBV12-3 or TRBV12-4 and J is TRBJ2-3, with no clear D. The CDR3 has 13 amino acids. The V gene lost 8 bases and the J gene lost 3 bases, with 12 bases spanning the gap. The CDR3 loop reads CASAQVGTDTQYF. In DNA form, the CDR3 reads TGTGCCAGCGCTCAAGTGGGAACAGATACGCAGTATTTT.

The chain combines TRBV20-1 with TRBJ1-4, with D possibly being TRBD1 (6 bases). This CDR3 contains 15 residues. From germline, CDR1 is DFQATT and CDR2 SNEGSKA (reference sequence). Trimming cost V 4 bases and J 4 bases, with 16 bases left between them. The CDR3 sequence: CSAILAGDSNEKLFF. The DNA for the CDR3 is TGCAGTGCTATTCTGGCAGGGGATAGTAATGAAAAACTGTTTTTT.

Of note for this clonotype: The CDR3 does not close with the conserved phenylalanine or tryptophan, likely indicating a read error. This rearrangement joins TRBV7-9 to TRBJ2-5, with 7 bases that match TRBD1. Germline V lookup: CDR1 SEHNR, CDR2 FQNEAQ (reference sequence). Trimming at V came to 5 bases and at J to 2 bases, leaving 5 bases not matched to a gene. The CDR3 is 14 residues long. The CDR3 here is CASSGRDRQETQYL. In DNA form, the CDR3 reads TGTGCCAGCAGCGGAAGGGACAGACAAGAGACCCAGTACTTG.

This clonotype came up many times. The CDR3 region is CASGTSGVRGTQYF. The CDR3 DNA is TGCGCCAGCGGAACTAGCGGGGTCCGAGGGACCCAGTACTTC. The chain links TRBV10-2 to TRBJ2-5; TRBD2 agrees at 10 bases. After removal of 8 bases from V and 7 bases from J, the junction contained 10 bases not matched to a gene. The CDR3 runs to 14 residues. From germline, CDR1 is WSHSY and CDR2 SAAADI.

CDR3 coding DNA: TGTGCCAGCACCAGGGTAGGAGGCACCGGGGAGCTGTTTTTT. The encoded protein is CASTRVGGTGELFF. The rearrangement links TRBV3-1 to TRBJ2-2; D may match TRBD1 or TRBD2 (5 bases each). V was clipped by 7 bases and J by 4 bases, with 13 bases between them. CDR1 LGHDT and CDR2 YNNKEL come from the germline V gene (reference sequence). This CDR3 is 14 amino acids long.

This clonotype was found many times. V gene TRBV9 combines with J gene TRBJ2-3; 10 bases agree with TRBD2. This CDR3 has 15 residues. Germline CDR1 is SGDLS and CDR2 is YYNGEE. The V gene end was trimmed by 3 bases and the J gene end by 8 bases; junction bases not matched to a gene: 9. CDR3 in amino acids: CASSGVAGGRGTQYF. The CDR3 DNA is TGTGCCAGCAGCGGAGTAGCGGGAGGTAGAGGTACGCAGTATTTT.

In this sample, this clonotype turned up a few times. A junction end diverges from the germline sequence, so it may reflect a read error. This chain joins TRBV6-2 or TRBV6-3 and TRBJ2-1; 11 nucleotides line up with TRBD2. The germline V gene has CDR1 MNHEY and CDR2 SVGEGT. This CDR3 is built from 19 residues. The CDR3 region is CANSYSSGRSPGSYNEQFF. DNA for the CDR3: TGTGCCAACAGTTACTCTAGCGGGAGGAGCCCAGGCTCCTACAATGAGCAGTTCTTC.

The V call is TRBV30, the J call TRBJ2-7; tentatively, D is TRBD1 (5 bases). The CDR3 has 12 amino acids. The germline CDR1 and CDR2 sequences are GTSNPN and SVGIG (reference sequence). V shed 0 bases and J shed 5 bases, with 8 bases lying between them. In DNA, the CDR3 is TGTGCCTGGAGTGTACAACAGGACGAGCAGTACTTC. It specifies CAWSVQQDEQYF.

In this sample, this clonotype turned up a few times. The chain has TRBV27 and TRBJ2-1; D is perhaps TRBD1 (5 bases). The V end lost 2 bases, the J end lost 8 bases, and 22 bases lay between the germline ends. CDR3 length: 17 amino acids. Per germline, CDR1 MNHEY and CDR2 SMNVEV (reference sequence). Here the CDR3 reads CASSLGWPGSAIDEQFF. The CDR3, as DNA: TGTGCCAGCAGTTTAGGTTGGCCAGGGTCGGCAATTGATGAGCAGTTCTTC.

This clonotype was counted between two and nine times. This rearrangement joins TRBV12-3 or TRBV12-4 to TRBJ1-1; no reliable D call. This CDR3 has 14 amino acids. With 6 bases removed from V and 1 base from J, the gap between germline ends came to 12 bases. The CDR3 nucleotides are TGTGCCAGCAGCCCAATTGGACGGAACACTGAAGCTTTCTTT. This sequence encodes CASSPIGRNTEAFF.

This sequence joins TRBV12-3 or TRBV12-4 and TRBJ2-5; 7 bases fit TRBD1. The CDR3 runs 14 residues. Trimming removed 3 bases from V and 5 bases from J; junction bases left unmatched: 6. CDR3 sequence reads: CASSLGQLMETQYF. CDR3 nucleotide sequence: TGTGCCAGCAGTTTGGGACAGCTGATGGAGACCCAGTACTTC.

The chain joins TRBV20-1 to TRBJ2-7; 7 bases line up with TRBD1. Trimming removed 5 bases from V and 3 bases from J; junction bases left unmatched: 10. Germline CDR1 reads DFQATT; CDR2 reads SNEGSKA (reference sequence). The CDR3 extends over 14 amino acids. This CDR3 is CSARPGQRIYEQYF. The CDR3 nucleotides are TGCAGTGCTCGACCGGGACAGCGGATCTACGAGCAGTACTTC.

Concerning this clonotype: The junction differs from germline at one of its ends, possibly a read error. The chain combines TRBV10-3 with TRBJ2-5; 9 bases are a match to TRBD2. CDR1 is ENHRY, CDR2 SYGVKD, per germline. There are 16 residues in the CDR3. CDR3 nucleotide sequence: TGTGTCATCAGTGAGTCCCCAGCGGGGGGCCAAGAGACCCAGTACTTC. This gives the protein CVISESPAGGQETQYF.

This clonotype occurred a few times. The DNA for the CDR3 is TGTGCCACCAGCAGGGTTTTCCTCACAGATACGCAGTATTTT. Residues: CATSRVFLTDTQYF. The gene calls are TRBV15 and TRBJ2-3, with D unclear. The CDR3 totals 14 residues. The ends were cut back, 3 bases at V and 2 bases at J, with 9 bases in the middle. The V gene's germline CDR1 is LNHNV and CDR2 YYDKDF (reference sequence).

CDR3 sequence (DNA): TGTGCCAGCAGCTTAAAGGGATCAACTAATGAAAAACTGTTTTTT. Translation: CASSLKGSTNEKLFF. The chain uses TRBV7-2 and TRBJ1-4; D unclear. V shed 2 bases and J shed 0 bases, with 7 bases lying between them. Germline CDR1 and CDR2: SGHTA and FQGNSA. The length of the CDR3 is 15 residues.

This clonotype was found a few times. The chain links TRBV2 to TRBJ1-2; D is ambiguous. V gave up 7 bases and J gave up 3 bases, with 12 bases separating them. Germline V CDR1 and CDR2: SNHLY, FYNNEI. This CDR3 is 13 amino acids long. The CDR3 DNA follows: TGTGCCAGCACTCCGTTGGGTTACTATGGCTACACCTTC. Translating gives CASTPLGYYGYTF.

The CDR3 spells CASSLMASYEQFF. The DNA for the CDR3 is TGTGCCAGCAGTTTAATGGCCTCCTACGAGCAGTTCTTC. The rearrangement joins TRBV27 to TRBJ2-1; the D is unclear. From germline, CDR1 is MNHEY and CDR2 SMNVEV (reference sequence). This CDR3 region has 13 residues. V was cut by 2 bases and J by 10 bases, with 12 bases left in between.

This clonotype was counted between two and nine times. The CDR3 spells CASRGRVRTDTQYF. The DNA of the CDR3 is TGTGCCAGCCGAGGCAGGGTGAGGACAGATACGCAGTATTTT. The rearrangement uses TRBV12-3 or TRBV12-4 and TRBJ2-3, with D perhaps matching TRBD1 (5 bases). V gave up 8 bases and J gave up 3 bases, with 15 bases separating them. This CDR3 region has 14 residues.

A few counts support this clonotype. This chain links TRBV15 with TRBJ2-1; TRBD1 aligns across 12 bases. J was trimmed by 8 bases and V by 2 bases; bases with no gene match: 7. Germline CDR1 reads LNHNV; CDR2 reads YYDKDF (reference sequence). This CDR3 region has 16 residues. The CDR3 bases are TGTGCCACCAGCAGACTTCTGGGACAGGGGGCTTATGAGCAGTTCTTC. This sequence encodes CATSRLLGQGAYEQFF. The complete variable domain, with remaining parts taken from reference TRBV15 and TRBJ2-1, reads DAMVIQNPRYQVTQFGKPVTLSCSQTLNHNVMYWYQQKSSQAPKLLFHYYDKDFNNEADTPDNFQSRRPNTSFCFLDIRSPGLGDTAMYLCATSRLLGQGAYEQFFGPGTRLTVL.